These 27 T cell receptor beta chains were sequenced from one sample in a study of identical twins. TCRdb independently ran MiXCR on the 5' RACE reads; one entry per CDR3 protein. Among approximately 550,000 distinct CDR3 sequences, more than 20% were seen once, and the ten largest hold about 0.48%. The sample was also reused in another study, on yellow fever vaccine responses in identical twins.

The sample taken for sequencing was CD4+ T cells sorted from blood. The receptors were gathered from a woman aged 18-35 years in good health.

This clonotype was recorded a few times. The chain carries TRBV18 and TRBJ2-7; 8 nucleotides match TRBD1. The CDR3 covers 15 residues. Germline lookup yields CDR1 KGHSH and CDR2 LQKENI. V was pared by 3 bases and J by 6 bases, with 10 bases of the junction left unmatched. The CDR3 region has the DNA TGTGCCAGCTCACCGATAGGACAGGGTCAAGGCGAGCAGTACTTC. Amino acid sequence: CASSPIGQGQGEQYF.

This rearrangement joins TRBV29-1 to TRBJ2-1, with D possibly being TRBD1 or TRBD2 (5 bases each). Trimming pared 4 bases from V and 2 bases from J, leaving 9 bases between. Germline V CDR1 and CDR2: SQVTM, ANQGSEA. This CDR3 comprises 13 residues. CDR3 region: CSVVGTAYNEQFF. The DNA for the CDR3 is TGCAGCGTTGTAGGGACGGCCTACAATGAGCAGTTCTTC.

The chain is built from TRBV28 and TRBJ2-1, with D uncertain. Germline V lookup: CDR1 MDHEN, CDR2 SYDVKM. V was trimmed by 4 bases and J by 14 bases, leaving 15 bases between them. The length of the CDR3 is 12 residues. CDR3 amino acids: CASSSGSRLKFF. CDR3 in DNA: TGTGCCAGCAGTTCCGGCAGTCGGTTAAAGTTCTTC.

The chain links TRBV18 to TRBJ1-1; no firm D call. Germline V gene data show CDR1 as KGHSH and CDR2 as LQKENI. The ends were cut back, 3 bases at V and 4 bases at J, with 15 bases in the middle. CDR3 length: 15 residues. CDR3 DNA: TGTGCCAGCTCACCCCGGGGAGGCCCGAGCACTGAAGCTTTCTTT. Amino acid sequence: CASSPRGGPSTEAFF.

The chain employs TRBV20-1 and TRBJ2-3; 7 bases fit TRBD2. V trimming: 7 bases; J trimming: 5 bases; junction bases outside the gene matches: 9. From germline, CDR1 is DFQATT and CDR2 SNEGSKA (reference sequence). The CDR3 length is 13 residues. The CDR3 DNA reads as TGCAGTGTAGGCGGGAGAAACGGAGATACGCAGTATTTT. Translation: CSVGGRNGDTQYF.

The sample holds one count of this clonotype. V and J are TRBV20-1 and TRBJ2-1, with D possibly TRBD1 on 6 matching bases. Trimming took 3 bases from V and 5 from J, leaving 20 bases between them. The CDR3 contains 16 residues. From germline, CDR1 is DFQATT and CDR2 SNEGSKA (reference sequence). This CDR3 reads CSASGAFQGHNNEQFF. As DNA, the CDR3 is TGCAGTGCTAGTGGGGCGTTTCAGGGGCACAACAATGAGCAGTTCTTC.

This clonotype was seen a few times. The chain uses TRBV5-6 and TRBJ2-2; no firm D call. CDR1 and CDR2 (germline): SGHDT, YYEEEE. The CDR3 totals 13 residues. V lost 4 bases and J lost 3, with 7 bases in between. Written as DNA, the CDR3 is TGTGCCAGCAGCAAACAGTACACCGGGGAGCTGTTTTTT. This gives the protein CASSKQYTGELFF. The variable domain in full, completed from reference TRBV5-6 and TRBJ2-2, reads DAGVTQSPTHLIKTRGQQVTLRCSPKSGHDTVSWYQQALGQGPQFIFQYYEEEERQRGNFPDRFSGHQFPNYSSELNVNALLLGDSALYLCASSKQYTGELFFGEGSRLTVL.

This clonotype was observed a handful of times. This chain links TRBV10-1 with TRBJ2-1; 12 positions agree with TRBD2. CDR1 is WNHNN and CDR2 is SYGVQD in the germline V gene (reference sequence). The length of the CDR3 is 18 residues. Germline trimming cut 3 bases from V and 4 bases from J; bases unmatched to any gene: 10. CDR3 sequence reads: CASSEQLAGGGEYNEQFF. In nucleotides, the CDR3 is TGCGCCAGCAGTGAACAACTAGCGGGAGGTGGGGAATACAATGAGCAGTTCTTC.

The genes are TRBV15 and TRBJ2-1; 9 bases map to TRBD2. The CDR3 runs 17 residues. Trimming at V came to 0 bases and at J to 7 bases, leaving 10 bases not matched to a gene. Germline V gene sequence: CDR1 LNHNV, CDR2 YYDKDF (reference sequence). The CDR3 reads CATSRDQAGGWGNEQFF. The CDR3 DNA reads as TGTGCCACCAGCAGAGATCAAGCGGGAGGTTGGGGTAATGAGCAGTTCTTC.

This clonotype occurred once. The J gene is TRBJ2-6, the V gene TRBV5-5; D is undetermined. The CDR3 extends over 15 amino acids. Trimming shortened V by 2 bases and J by 2 bases, and 8 bases separated the two germline ends. Germline V CDR1 and CDR2: SGHKS, YYEKEE (reference sequence). In nucleotides, the CDR3 is TGTGCCAGCAGCTTCCGAGACCCTGGGGCCAACGTCCTGACTTTC. It encodes CASSFRDPGANVLTF.

This chain links TRBV12-3 or TRBV12-4 with TRBJ2-7; 11 nucleotides agree with TRBD2. V gave up 4 bases and J gave up 9 bases; unmatched junction bases: 5. This CDR3 spans 13 amino acids. CDR3 DNA sequence: TGTGCCAGCAGTTCCCGTACTAGCGGGAGGCAGTACTTC. Its translation: CASSSRTSGRQYF.

This clonotype was seen only a few times. The CDR3: CASSQGLGLVSGEQFF. CDR3 sequence (DNA): TGCGCCAGCAGCCAAGGGTTGGGACTAGTATCTGGTGAGCAGTTCTTC. The chain links TRBV4-1 to TRBJ2-1, with 8 bases identical to TRBD2. The CDR3 loop spans 16 amino acids. From germline, CDR1 is MGHRA and CDR2 YSYEKL. V was clipped by 1 base and J by 9 bases; unmatched bases: 11.

The chain recombines TRBV20-1 with TRBJ2-7, with a weak D call TRBD1 (6 bases). The CDR3 is made up of 11 amino acids. Between the trimmed V and J ends, which lost 6 bases and 5 bases, there was a span of 11 bases. CDR1 DFQATT and CDR2 SNEGSKA come from the germline V gene (reference sequence). CDR3 loop: CSASQGNEQYV. In DNA form, the CDR3 reads TGCAGTGCGTCGCAGGGGAACGAGCAGTACGTC.

The J gene is TRBJ2-5, the V gene TRBV5-1, with 10 positions matching TRBD2. The germline V gene encodes CDR1 SGHRS and CDR2 YFSETQ. The CDR3 has 18 amino acids. The V and J ends lost 0 bases and 2 bases, in that order; junction bases with no gene match: 10. In DNA form, the CDR3 reads TGCGCCAGCAGCTTGGGCCTAGCGGGAGTTCGAACACAAGAGACCCAGTACTTC. Translated, it gives CASSLGLAGVRTQETQYF.

V is TRBV10-3 and J is TRBJ2-2, with D tentatively TRBD1 (5 bases). CDR1 is ENHRY, CDR2 SYGVKD, per germline. Trimming pared 4 bases from V and 6 bases from J, leaving 9 bases between. The CDR3 sequence is 13 residues long. In DNA form, the CDR3 reads TGTGCCATCAGTGGGCAGGGTTCCGGGGAGCTGTTTTTT. This gives the protein CAISGQGSGELFF.

This sequence joins TRBV29-1 and TRBJ1-4; 8 bases align to TRBD1. The CDR3 spans 16 residues. Germline trimming cut 5 bases from V and 3 bases from J; bases unmatched to any gene: 11. From germline, CDR1 is SQVTM and CDR2 ANQGSEA. CDR3 nucleotides: TGCAGCGTTCGCTGGACAGGGAACGTGGCTAATGAAAAACTGTTTTTT. This encodes CSVRWTGNVANEKLFF. Variable domain in full (rest from reference TRBV29-1 and TRBJ1-4): SAVISQKPSRDICQRGTSLTIQCQVDSQVTMMFWYRQQPGQSLTLIATANQGSEATYESGFVIDKFPISRPNLTFSTLTVSNMSPEDSSIYLCSVRWTGNVANEKLFFGSGTQLSVL.

The J gene is TRBJ2-3, the V gene TRBV20-1, with 10 bases that match TRBD2. This CDR3 spans 16 amino acids. In germline, CDR1 is DFQATT, CDR2 SNEGSKA (reference sequence). The junction had 9 bases not matched to a gene; V was cut back by 6 bases and J by 0 bases. CDR3 bases: TGCAGTGCCACAGGACTAGCGGAAACTAGCACAGATACGCAGTATTTT. Translated, it gives CSATGLAETSTDTQYF.

The J gene is TRBJ2-2, the V gene TRBV24-1; D is undetermined. CDR1 and CDR2 from the germline V gene are KGHDR and SFDVKD. This CDR3 spans 15 amino acids. V was clipped by 0 bases and J by 5 bases, with 9 bases between them. For the CDR3, the DNA is TGTGCCACCAGTGATTTGACCGGACGAACCGGGGAGCTGTTTTTT. Translated: CATSDLTGRTGELFF.

J is TRBJ1-1 and V is TRBV5-1, with 8 bases matching TRBD1. The CDR3 covers 16 residues. The germline V gene has CDR1 SGHRS and CDR2 YFSETQ. The V gene end was trimmed by 1 base and the J gene end by 4 bases; junction bases not matched to a gene: 9. CDR3 loop: CASSLSSDRAGTEAFF. The CDR3 DNA follows: TGCGCCAGCAGCTTGAGTTCGGACAGGGCGGGCACTGAAGCTTTCTTT.

This clonotype appeared a single time. J is TRBJ2-5 and V is TRBV24-1, with 10 nucleotides matching TRBD2. V shed 0 bases and J 1 base; nucleotides not matched to a gene: 13. The length of the CDR3 is 20 residues. From germline, CDR1 is KGHDR and CDR2 SFDVKD. Written as DNA, the CDR3 is TGTGCCACCAGTGATTTGCAGGGAGCGGGGGGGGCTCTGGGCCAAGAGACCCAGTACTTC. Residues: CATSDLQGAGGALGQETQYF.

The chain links TRBV7-9 to TRBJ2-3, with 14 bases lining up with TRBD2. CDR1 SEHNR and CDR2 FQNEAQ come from the germline V gene (reference sequence). V shed 5 bases, J shed 4 bases, and the junction held 5 bases outside the gene matches. The CDR3 length is 16 residues. This chain's CDR3 is CASSKGTSGSPDTQYF. DNA of the CDR3: TGTGCCAGCAGCAAAGGGACTAGCGGGAGCCCAGATACGCAGTATTTT.

The chain employs TRBV4-1 and TRBJ2-7; TRBD1 matches at 10 bases. Germline CDR1 and CDR2: MGHRA and YSYEKL. V lost 0 bases to trimming and J lost 5 bases; unmatched junction nucleotides: 4. CDR3 length: 15 residues. The CDR3 loop reads CASSQDGTGVNEQYV. The CDR3 region has the DNA TGCGCCAGCAGCCAAGATGGGACAGGGGTAAACGAGCAGTACGTC.

This clonotype has a handful of counts. This chain links TRBV7-8 with TRBJ2-7; TRBD2 is a possible D gene (6 bases). In germline, CDR1 is SGHVS, CDR2 FQNEAQ. Trimming shortened V by 2 bases and J by 6 bases, and 11 bases separated the two germline ends. This CDR3 is built from 13 residues. CDR3 in amino acids: CASSLIQGGEQYV. The CDR3 nucleotides are TGTGCCAGCAGCTTAATCCAGGGAGGCGAGCAGTACGTC.

J is TRBJ2-1 and V is TRBV20-1, with a tentative D call TRBD1 (5 bases). Looked up from germline, CDR1 is DFQATT and CDR2 is SNEGSKA (reference sequence). The V end was cut by 7 bases, the J end by 10 bases, with 23 bases between. The CDR3 runs 14 residues. The CDR3 loop reads CSGYLAGRKMEQFF. In DNA form, the CDR3 reads TGCAGTGGGTACCTGGCAGGGCGAAAAATGGAGCAGTTCTTC.

This clonotype was picked up many times. The chain is built from TRBV11-2 and TRBJ2-7; perhaps TRBD2 as D (6 bases). Germline CDR1 is SGHAT and CDR2 is FQNNGV. The germline V and J ends were trimmed by 5 bases and 2 bases, with 13 bases remaining between them. The CDR3 has 14 residues. This chain's CDR3 is CASSPDGGTYEQYV. The CDR3 DNA reads TGTGCCAGCAGCCCCGATGGCGGGACCTACGAGCAGTACGTC.

The chain employs TRBV24-1 and TRBJ2-1; TRBD2 matches 8 bases. The germline V gene has CDR1 KGHDR and CDR2 SFDVKD. This CDR3 comprises 14 residues. The V and J ends lost 5 bases and 13 bases, in that order; junction bases with no gene match: 12. The DNA of the CDR3 is TGTGCCACCAGTGCAGGGTCGATACTAGCGGAACAGTTCTTC. This encodes CATSAGSILAEQFF.

This chain connects TRBV7-3 to TRBJ2-5; D gene uncertain. Germline V gene data show CDR1 as SGHTA and CDR2 as FQGTGA. The V and J ends lost 5 bases and 5 bases respectively, with 15 bases between them. The CDR3 consists of 14 residues. CDR3 in amino acids: CASSLGFAGETQYF. The DNA of the CDR3 is TGTGCCAGCAGCCTAGGCTTTGCAGGCGAGACCCAGTACTTC.